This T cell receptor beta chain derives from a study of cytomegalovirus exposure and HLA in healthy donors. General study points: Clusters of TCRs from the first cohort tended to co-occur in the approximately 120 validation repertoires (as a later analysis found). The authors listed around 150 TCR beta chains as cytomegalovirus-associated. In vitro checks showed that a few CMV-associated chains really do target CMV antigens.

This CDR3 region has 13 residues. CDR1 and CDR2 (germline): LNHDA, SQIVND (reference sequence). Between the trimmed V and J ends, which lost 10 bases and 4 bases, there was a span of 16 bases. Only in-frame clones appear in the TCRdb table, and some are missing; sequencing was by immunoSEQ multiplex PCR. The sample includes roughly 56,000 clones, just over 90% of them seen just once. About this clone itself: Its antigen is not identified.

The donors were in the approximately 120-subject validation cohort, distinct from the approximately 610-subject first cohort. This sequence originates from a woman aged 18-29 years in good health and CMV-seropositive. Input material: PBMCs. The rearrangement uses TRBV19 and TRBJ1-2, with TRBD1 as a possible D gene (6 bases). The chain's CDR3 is CATTDSLAYGYTF. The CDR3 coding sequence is TGTGCCACCACGGACAGTCTAGCCTATGGCTACACCTTC.